This T cell receptor beta chain was identified in a study of graft-versus-host responses after intestinal transplantation. Study-wide background: Anti-thymocyte globulin induction preceded about 3 years of tacrolimus and steroid maintenance in all recipients. Study-wide findings and caveats: Individuals carrying graft-donor T cell macrochimerism showed high graft-versus-host to host-versus-graft clonal ratios in allografts. After transplant, early declines in HvG clones were associated with peak levels of circulating GvH clones.

The method was immunoSEQ multiplex PCR; TCRdb's version includes in-frame clones alone and lacks a portion of them. The sample comprises about 82,000 clones, approximately 89% of which are singletons, and just under 0.35% rests with the top ten. The V end was cut by 0 bases, the J end by 2 bases, with 14 bases between. Looked up from germline, CDR1 is LGHNA and CDR2 is YNFKEQ. The CDR3 is 16 residues long. Notes on this clone: What it binds is not known.

This sequence was found in a human donor who was the organ donor for an intestinal transplant. J is TRBJ2-7 and V is TRBV4-2; TRBD2 is a possible D gene (5 bases). The material was unstimulated CD4+ T cells sorted from spleen or lymph node cells, obtained before transplant. Written as DNA, the CDR3 is TGTGCCAGCAGCCAAGATAGGGTAGTGGGAGCCTACGAGCAGTACTTC. Protein sequence: CASSQDRVVGAYEQYF.